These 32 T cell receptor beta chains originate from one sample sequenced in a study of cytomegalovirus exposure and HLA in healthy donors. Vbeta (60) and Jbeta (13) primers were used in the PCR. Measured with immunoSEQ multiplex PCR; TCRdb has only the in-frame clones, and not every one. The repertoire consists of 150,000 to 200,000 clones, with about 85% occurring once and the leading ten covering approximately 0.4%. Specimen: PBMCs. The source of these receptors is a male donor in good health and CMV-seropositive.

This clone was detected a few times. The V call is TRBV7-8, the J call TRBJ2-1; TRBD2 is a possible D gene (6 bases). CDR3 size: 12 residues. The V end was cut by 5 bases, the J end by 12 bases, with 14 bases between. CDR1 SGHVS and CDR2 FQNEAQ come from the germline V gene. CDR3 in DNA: TGTGCCAGCAGCATCGACGGGGGAGGGCAGTTCTTC. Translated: CASSIDGGGQFF.

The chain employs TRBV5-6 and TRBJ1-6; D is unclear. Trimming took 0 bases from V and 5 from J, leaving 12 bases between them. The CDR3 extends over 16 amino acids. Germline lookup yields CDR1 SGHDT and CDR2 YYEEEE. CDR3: CASSLGAGSNNSPLHF. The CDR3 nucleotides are TGTGCCAGCAGCTTGGGGGCAGGTTCTAATAATTCACCCCTCCACTTT.

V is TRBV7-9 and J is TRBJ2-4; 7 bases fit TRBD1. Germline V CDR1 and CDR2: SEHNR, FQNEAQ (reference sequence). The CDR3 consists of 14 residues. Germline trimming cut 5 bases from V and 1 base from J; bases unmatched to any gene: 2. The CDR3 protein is CASSEDRAKNIQYF. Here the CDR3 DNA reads TGTGCCAGCAGCGAGGACAGGGCCAAAAACATTCAGTACTTC.

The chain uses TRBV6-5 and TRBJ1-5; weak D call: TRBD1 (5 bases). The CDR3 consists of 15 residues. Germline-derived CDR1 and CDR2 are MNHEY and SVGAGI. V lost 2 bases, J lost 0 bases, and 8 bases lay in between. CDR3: CASSYDRYSNQPQHF. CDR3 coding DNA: TGTGCCAGCAGTTACGACAGATATAGCAATCAGCCCCAGCATTTT.

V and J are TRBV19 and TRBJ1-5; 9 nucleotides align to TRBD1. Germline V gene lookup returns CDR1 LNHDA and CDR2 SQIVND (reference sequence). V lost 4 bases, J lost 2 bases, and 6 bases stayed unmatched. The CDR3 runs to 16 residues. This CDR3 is CASSTGGQGGNQPQHF. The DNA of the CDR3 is TGTGCCAGTAGTACAGGGGGACAGGGAGGCAATCAGCCCCAGCATTTT.

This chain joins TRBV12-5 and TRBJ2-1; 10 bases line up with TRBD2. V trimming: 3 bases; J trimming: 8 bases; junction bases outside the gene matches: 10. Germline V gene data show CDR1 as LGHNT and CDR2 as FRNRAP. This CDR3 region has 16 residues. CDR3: CASGFNLAGVMDEQFF. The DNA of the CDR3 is TGTGCTAGTGGTTTCAATCTAGCGGGAGTAATGGATGAGCAGTTCTTC.

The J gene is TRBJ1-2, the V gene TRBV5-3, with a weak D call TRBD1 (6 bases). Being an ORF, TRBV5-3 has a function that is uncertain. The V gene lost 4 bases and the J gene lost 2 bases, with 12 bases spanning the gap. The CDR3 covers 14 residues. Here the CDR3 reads CARSHRTGNYGYTF. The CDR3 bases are TGTGCCAGAAGCCATCGAACAGGGAACTATGGCTACACCTTC.

The CDR3 DNA reads as TGTGCCAGCAGTACGGACAGAAACTATGGCTACACCTTC. Residues: CASSTDRNYGYTF. The chain is built from TRBV2 and TRBJ1-2, with D perhaps matching TRBD1 (6 bases). The CDR3 is made up of 13 amino acids. V lost 5 bases and J 2 bases, leaving 9 bases between the germline ends. From germline, CDR1 is SNHLY and CDR2 FYNNEI.

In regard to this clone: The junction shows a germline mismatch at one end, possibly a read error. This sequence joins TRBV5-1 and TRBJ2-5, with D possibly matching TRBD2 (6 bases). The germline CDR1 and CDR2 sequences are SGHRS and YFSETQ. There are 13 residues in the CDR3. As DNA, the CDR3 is TGCGCCAGCAGGTTGGGAGGCCAAGAGACCCAGTACTTC. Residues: CASRLGGQETQYF.

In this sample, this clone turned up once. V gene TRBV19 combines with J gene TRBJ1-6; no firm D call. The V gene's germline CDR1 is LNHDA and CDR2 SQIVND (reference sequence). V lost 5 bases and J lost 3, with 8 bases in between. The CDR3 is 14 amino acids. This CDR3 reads CASSEGGYNSPLHF. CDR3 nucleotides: TGTGCCAGTAGTGAGGGAGGCTATAATTCACCCCTCCACTTT.

CDR3 coding DNA: TGTGCCAGCACTGGACAGGCGGAGTCACCCCTCCACTTT. Amino acid sequence: CASTGQAESPLHF. The chain is built from TRBV2 and TRBJ1-6; 7 bases line up with TRBD1. The trim removed 7 bases at V and 10 bases at J, leaving 7 bases unmatched. The germline V gene encodes CDR1 SNHLY and CDR2 FYNNEI. CDR3 length: 13 amino acids.

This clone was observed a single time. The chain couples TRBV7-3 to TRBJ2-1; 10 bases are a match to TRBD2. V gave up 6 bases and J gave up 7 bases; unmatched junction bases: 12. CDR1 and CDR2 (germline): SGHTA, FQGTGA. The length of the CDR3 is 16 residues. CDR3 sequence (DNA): TGTGCCAGCAGTCCGGACGCAGCGGGAGGGAAAAATGAGCAGTTCTTC. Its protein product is CASSPDAAGGKNEQFF.

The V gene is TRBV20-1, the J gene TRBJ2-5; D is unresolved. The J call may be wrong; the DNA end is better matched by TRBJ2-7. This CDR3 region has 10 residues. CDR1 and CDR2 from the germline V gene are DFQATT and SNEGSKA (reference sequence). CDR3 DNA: TGCAGTGCCGTTTACTACGAGCAGTACTTC. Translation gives CSAVYYEQYF.

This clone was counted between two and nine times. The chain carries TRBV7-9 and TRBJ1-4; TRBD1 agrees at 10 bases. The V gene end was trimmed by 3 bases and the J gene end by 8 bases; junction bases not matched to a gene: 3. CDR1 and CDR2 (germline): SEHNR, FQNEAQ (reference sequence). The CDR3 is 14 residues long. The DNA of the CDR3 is TGTGCCAGCAGCTTGGGGACAGGGGAGGAAAAACTGTTTTTT. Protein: CASSLGTGEEKLFF.

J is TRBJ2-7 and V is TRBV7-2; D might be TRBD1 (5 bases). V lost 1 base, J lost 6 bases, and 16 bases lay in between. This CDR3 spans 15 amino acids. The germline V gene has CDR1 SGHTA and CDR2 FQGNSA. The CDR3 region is CASSLVQGSLREQYF. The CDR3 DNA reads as TGTGCCAGCAGCTTAGTGCAGGGCAGCCTACGCGAGCAGTACTTC.

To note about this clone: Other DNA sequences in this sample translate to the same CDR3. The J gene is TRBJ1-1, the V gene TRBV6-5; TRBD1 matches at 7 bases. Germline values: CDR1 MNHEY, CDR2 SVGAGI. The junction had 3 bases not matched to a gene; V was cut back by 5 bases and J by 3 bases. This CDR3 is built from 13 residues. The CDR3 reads CASSHTGDTEAFF. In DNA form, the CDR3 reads TGTGCCAGCAGTCATACAGGGGACACTGAAGCTTTCTTT.

The CDR3 region has the DNA TGTGCCAGTAAATTGATGGCGGGAGTTGGCAATGAGCAGTTCTTC. It encodes CASKLMAGVGNEQFF. The chain carries TRBV19 and TRBJ2-1; TRBD2 agrees at 7 bases. Germline trimming cut 7 bases from V and 6 bases from J; bases unmatched to any gene: 12. This CDR3 is 15 amino acids long. The germline CDR1 and CDR2 sequences are LNHDA and SQIVND (reference sequence).

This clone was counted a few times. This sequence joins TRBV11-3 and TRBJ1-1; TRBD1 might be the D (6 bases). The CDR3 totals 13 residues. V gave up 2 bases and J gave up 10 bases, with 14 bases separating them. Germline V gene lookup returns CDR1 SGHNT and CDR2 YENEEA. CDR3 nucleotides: TGTGCCAGCAGCTTAAATGGGCAGGGGAGAGCTTTCTTT. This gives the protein CASSLNGQGRAFF.

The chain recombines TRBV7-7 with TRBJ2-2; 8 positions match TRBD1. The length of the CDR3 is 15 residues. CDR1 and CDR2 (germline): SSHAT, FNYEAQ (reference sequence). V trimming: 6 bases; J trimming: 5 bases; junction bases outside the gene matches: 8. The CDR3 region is CASSYGQGGTGELFF. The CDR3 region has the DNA TGTGCCAGCAGTTACGGACAGGGTGGGACCGGGGAGCTGTTTTTT.

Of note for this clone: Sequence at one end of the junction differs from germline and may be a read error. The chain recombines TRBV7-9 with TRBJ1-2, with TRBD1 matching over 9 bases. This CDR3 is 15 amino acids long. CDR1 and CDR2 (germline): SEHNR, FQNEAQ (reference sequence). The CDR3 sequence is CSSSYGQGLAYGYTF. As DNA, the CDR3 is TGTTCCAGCAGCTACGGACAGGGGCTTGCCTATGGCTACACCTTC. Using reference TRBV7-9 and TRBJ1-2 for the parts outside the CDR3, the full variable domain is DTGVSQNPRHKITKRGQNVTFRCDPISEHNRLYWYRQTLGQGPEFLTYFQNEAQLEKSRLLSDRFSAERPKGSFSTLEIQRTEQGDSAMYLCSSSYGQGLAYGYTFGSGTRLTVV.

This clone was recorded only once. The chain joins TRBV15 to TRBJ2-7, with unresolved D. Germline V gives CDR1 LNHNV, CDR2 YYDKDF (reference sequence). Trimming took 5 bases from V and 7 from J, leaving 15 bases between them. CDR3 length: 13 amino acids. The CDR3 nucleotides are TGTGCCACCAGCCAACCGACCAAGACAGAGCAGTACTTC. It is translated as CATSQPTKTEQYF.

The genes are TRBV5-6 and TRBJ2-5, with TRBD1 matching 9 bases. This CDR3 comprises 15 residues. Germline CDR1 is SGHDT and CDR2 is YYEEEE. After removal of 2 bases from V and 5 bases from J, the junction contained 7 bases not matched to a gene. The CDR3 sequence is CASSFSTGGRETQYF. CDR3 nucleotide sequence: TGTGCCAGCAGCTTTAGCACAGGGGGCCGTGAGACCCAGTACTTC. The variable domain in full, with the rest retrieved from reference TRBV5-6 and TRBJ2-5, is DAGVTQSPTHLIKTRGQQVTLRCSPKSGHDTVSWYQQALGQGPQFIFQYYEEEERQRGNFPDRFSGHQFPNYSSELNVNALLLGDSALYLCASSFSTGGRETQYFGPGTRLLVL.

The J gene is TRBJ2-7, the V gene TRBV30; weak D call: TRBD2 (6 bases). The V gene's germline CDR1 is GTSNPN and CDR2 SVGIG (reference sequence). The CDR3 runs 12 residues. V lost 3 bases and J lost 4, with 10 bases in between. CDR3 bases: TGTGCCTGGAGATTGAGCGGGTACGAGCAGTACTTC. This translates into CAWRLSGYEQYF.

The CDR3 DNA reads as TGTGCCAGCATTAGAAGTCGGTCCTACGAGCAGTACTTC. Its protein product is CASIRSRSYEQYF. The chain carries TRBV6-1 and TRBJ2-7; D is ambiguous. This CDR3 spans 13 amino acids. Per germline, CDR1 MNHNS and CDR2 SASEGT. V dropped 7 bases and J dropped 1 base, with 11 bases sitting between them.

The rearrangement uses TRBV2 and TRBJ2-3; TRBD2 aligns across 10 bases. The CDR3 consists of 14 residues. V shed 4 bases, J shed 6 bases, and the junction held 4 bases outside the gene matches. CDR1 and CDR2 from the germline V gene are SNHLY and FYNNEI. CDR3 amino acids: CASSVLAGEDTQYF. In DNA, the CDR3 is TGTGCCAGCAGTGTGCTAGCGGGGGAGGATACGCAGTATTTT.

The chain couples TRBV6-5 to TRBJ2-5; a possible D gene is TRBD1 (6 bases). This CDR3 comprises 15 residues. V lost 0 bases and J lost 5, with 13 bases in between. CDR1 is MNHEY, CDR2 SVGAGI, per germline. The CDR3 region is CASSYSTGTLETQYF. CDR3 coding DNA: TGTGCCAGCAGTTACTCGACAGGCACCTTGGAGACCCAGTACTTC.

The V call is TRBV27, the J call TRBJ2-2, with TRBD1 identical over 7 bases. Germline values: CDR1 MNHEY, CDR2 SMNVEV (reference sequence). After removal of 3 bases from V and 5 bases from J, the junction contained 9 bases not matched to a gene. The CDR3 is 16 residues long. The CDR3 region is CASSFLPQGKTGELFF. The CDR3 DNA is TGTGCCAGCAGTTTCCTTCCACAGGGGAAAACCGGGGAGCTGTTTTTT.

The CDR3 loop is CASRGQGAGETQYF. CDR3 bases: TGTGCCAGCAGAGGACAGGGGGCAGGGGAGACCCAGTACTTC. The rearrangement links TRBV27 to TRBJ2-5; 11 bases are shared with TRBD1. The ends lost 6 bases at V and 5 bases at J; junction bases unmatched: 5. Germline assignment: CDR1 MNHEY and CDR2 SMNVEV (reference sequence). The CDR3 is 14 amino acids.

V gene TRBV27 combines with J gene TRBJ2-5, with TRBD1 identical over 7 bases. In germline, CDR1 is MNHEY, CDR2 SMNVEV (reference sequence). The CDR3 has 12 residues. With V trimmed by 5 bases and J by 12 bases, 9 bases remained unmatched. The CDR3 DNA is TGTGCCAGCAGTGCCAAAGGGACAGTAGAGTACTTC. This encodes CASSAKGTVEYF.

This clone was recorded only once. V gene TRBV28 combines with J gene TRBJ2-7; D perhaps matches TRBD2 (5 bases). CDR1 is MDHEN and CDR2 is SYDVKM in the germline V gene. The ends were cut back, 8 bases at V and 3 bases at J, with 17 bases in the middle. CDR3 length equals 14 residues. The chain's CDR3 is CASEDTRKIYEQYF. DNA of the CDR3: TGTGCCAGCGAAGACACTAGAAAGATCTACGAGCAGTACTTC. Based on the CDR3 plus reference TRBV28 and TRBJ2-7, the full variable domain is DVKVTQSSRYLVKRTGEKVFLECVQDMDHENMFWYRQDPGLGLRLIYFSYDVKMKEKGDIPEGYSVSREKKERFSLILESASTNQTSMYLCASEDTRKIYEQYFGPGTRLTVT.

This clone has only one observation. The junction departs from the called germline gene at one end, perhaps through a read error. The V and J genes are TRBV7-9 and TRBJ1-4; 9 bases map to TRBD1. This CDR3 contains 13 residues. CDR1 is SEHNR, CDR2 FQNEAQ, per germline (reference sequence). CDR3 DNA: TGTTCCAGCAGCCCGGGACAGGGCGAGAGGGCTCGTTTT. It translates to CSSSPGQGERARF.

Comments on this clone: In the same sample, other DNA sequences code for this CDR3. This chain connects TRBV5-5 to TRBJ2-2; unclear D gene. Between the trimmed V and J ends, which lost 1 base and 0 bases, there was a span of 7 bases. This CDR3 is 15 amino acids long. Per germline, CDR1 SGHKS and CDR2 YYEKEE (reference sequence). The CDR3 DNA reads TGTGCCAGCAGCTTGAGACATTCGAACACCGGGGAGCTGTTTTTT. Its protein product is CASSLRHSNTGELFF.